This note documents a single T cell receptor (beta chain) sequence. Antigen: not known. The sample is drawn from a study of post-analysis software for immune sequencing data. Findings and limits, study-wide: For normalized Chao1 diversity, multiple sclerosis patients scored significantly lower than controls did. Relative to controls, patients had a handful of TRBV segments at higher frequency, with TRBV5-6, TRBV5-1 and TRBV20-1 among these.

This CDR3 comprises 16 residues. Per germline, CDR1 SEHNR and CDR2 FQNEAQ (reference sequence). Germline trimming cut 5 bases from V and 5 bases from J; bases unmatched to any gene: 10. Unique molecular identifiers tagged the TCR beta cDNA libraries. TCRdb redid the calling of the PCR reads with MiXCR, one entry per CDR3 protein. The table includes hundreds of thousands of distinct CDR3 sequences, roughly 45% detected once. This TCR was sampled from a girl under 18 with multiple sclerosis. This chain joins TRBV7-9 and TRBJ2-1, with 9 bases aligning to TRBD1. Sequenced input: blood. This chain's CDR3 is CASSHRDRVRDNEQFF. CDR3 sequence (DNA): TGTGCCAGCAGCCACAGGGACAGGGTTAGGGACAATGAGCAGTTCTTC.